A selection of T cell receptor beta chains follows, all from one sample in a study of shared clonotypes between healthy human individuals. Generated by immunoSEQ multiplex PCR, the TCRdb table keeps only in-frame clones and is missing some. The sample lists 2 million to 2.5 million clones, 92% occurring once. What was sequenced was naive CD4+ T cells from PBMCs. Source of these receptors: a man aged 18 to 30 in good health. Some clones in this sample may be carry-over from other donors' samples. Both conserved end residues are part of each CDR3. Fields, in order: J gene, D gene, clone size, V gene, CDR3 protein, CDR3 DNA. A D gene is named only where the DNA matches it firmly. Some rows have no size entry. The others give once, few or many, or a class for an expanded clone.

J: TRBJ2-3; D: -; size: -; V: TRBV28; CDR3: CASTRHLGDTQYF; DNA: TGTGCCAGCACACGACATTTGGGAGATACGCAGTATTTT
J: TRBJ2-1; D: TRBD2; size: -; V: TRBV13; CDR3: CASSSGGLAGGAGEQFF; DNA: TGTGCCAGCAGCTCCGGGGGACTAGCGGGAGGGGCAGGTGAGCAGTTCTTC
J: TRBJ2-7; D: TRBD2; size: -; V: TRBV11-3; CDR3: CASSHSGSSEQYF; DNA: TGTGCCAGCAGTCATAGCGGGAGTAGCGAGCAGTACTTC
J: TRBJ1-3; D: -; size: once; V: TRBV29-1; CDR3: CSVAWGPSGNTIYF; DNA: TGCAGCGTTGCCTGGGGGCCCTCTGGAAACACCATATATTTT
J: TRBJ1-5; D: -; size: -; V: TRBV5-1; CDR3: CASSSTPDGNQPQHF; DNA: TGCGCCAGCAGCTCCACACCGGATGGGAATCAGCCCCAGCATTTT
J: TRBJ1-1; D: TRBD1; size: -; V: TRBV10-1; CDR3: CASSAGTGGYTEAFF; DNA: TGCGCCAGCAGTGCCGGGACAGGGGGCTATACTGAAGCTTTCTTT
J: TRBJ1-2; D: -; size: -; V: TRBV5-1; CDR3: CASSLGQGLHYGYTF; DNA: TGCGCCAGCAGCTTGGGCCAGGGGCTCCACTATGGCTACACCTTC
J: TRBJ2-7; D: TRBD1; size: once; V: TRBV5-4; CDR3: CASSKGQGGSEQYF; DNA: TGTGCCAGCAGCAAGGGACAGGGGGGCTCCGAGCAGTACTTC
J: TRBJ2-5; D: -; size: -; V: TRBV4-2; CDR3: CASSQPGTRQETQYF; DNA: TGTGCCAGCAGCCAGCCTGGGACACGGCAAGAGACCCAGTACTTC
J: TRBJ2-7; D: TRBD1; size: -; V: TRBV4-2; CDR3: CASSQGGGPDRFYEQYF; DNA: TGTGCCAGCAGCCAAGGGGGCGGACCGGACAGGTTCTACGAGCAGTACTTC
J: TRBJ2-7; D: -; size: -; V: TRBV21-1; CDR3: CASSKYPLPGQGAPEQYF; DNA: TGTGCCAGCAGCAAATATCCCCTCCCGGGACAGGGGGCGCCCGAGCAGTACTTC
J: TRBJ2-5; D: TRBD2; size: -; V: TRBV5-4; CDR3: CASSLSSGTQETQYF; DNA: TGTGCCAGCAGCTTGTCTAGCGGGACTCAAGAGACCCAGTACTTC
J: TRBJ2-6; D: -; size: -; V: TRBV7-3; CDR3: CASSSDGATGANVLTF; DNA: TGTGCCAGCAGTTCGGACGGGGCCACTGGGGCCAACGTCCTGACTTTC
J: TRBJ1-2; D: -; size: -; V: TRBV10-3; CDR3: CAISELQAWLAGYTF; DNA: TGTGCCATCAGTGAGTTACAGGCTTGGTTGGCTGGCTACACCTTC
J: TRBJ1-5; D: -; size: few; V: TRBV5-1; CDR3: CASNRDDQPQHF; DNA: TGCGCCAGCAATCGTGACGATCAGCCCCAGCATTTT
J: TRBJ2-7; D: TRBD2; size: -; V: TRBV19; CDR3: CASSAPSGPYEQYF; DNA: TGTGCCAGTAGTGCACCTAGCGGGCCCTACGAGCAGTACTTC
J: TRBJ2-1; D: TRBD2; size: -; V: TRBV2; CDR3: CASSDNLGTGGRTWQFF; DNA: TGTGCCAGCAGTGATAATTTAGGGACCGGCGGGAGGACATGGCAGTTCTTC
J: TRBJ2-3; D: -; size: -; V: TRBV19; CDR3: CASSIGGGAHGTQYF; DNA: TGTGCCAGTAGTATAGGAGGGGGGGCCCATGGTACGCAGTATTTT
J: TRBJ2-5; D: -; size: -; V: TRBV14; CDR3: CASSQVAGLGETQYF; DNA: TGTGCCAGCAGCCAAGTCGCGGGACTTGGGGAGACCCAGTACTTC
J: TRBJ2-1; D: -; size: -; V: TRBV28; CDR3: CASIPTLAFMGGDEQFF; DNA: TGTGCCAGCATCCCAACGCTGGCCTTCATGGGGGGTGATGAGCAGTTCTTC
J: TRBJ2-5; D: TRBD2; size: -; V: TRBV5-1; CDR3: CASSSSGRGQETQYF; DNA: TGCGCCAGCAGCTCTAGCGGGAGGGGCCAAGAGACCCAGTACTTC
J: TRBJ2-7; D: -; size: -; V: TRBV11-3; CDR3: CASSWLRGHEQYF; DNA: TGTGCCAGCAGCTGGTTACGGGGGCACGAGCAGTACTTC
J: TRBJ1-5; D: TRBD1; size: once; V: TRBV5-8; CDR3: CASSVRQGGNQPQHF; DNA: TGTGCCAGCAGCGTTCGACAGGGTGGCAATCAGCCCCAGCATTTT
J: TRBJ2-7; D: -; size: -; V: TRBV19; CDR3: CASSKKTNYEQYF; DNA: TGTGCCAGTAGTAAAAAGACAAACTACGAGCAGTACTTC
J: TRBJ2-2; D: TRBD1; size: -; V: TRBV18; CDR3: CASSPVTGSNTGELFF; DNA: TGTGCCAGCTCACCCGTGACAGGGTCGAACACCGGGGAGCTGTTTTTT
J: TRBJ1-6; D: -; size: -; V: TRBV7-2; CDR3: CASSTDIIHNSPLHF; DNA: TGTGCCAGCAGCACTGACATCATCCATAATTCACCCCTCCACTTT
J: TRBJ2-1; D: -; size: once; V: TRBV2; CDR3: CASSKEARSLLGNEQFF; DNA: TGTGCCAGCAGTAAAGAGGCCCGGAGTTTGTTAGGCAATGAGCAGTTCTTC
J: TRBJ2-7; D: TRBD2; size: -; V: TRBV11-2; CDR3: CASSRISGRNYEQYF; DNA: TGTGCCAGCAGCCGGATTAGCGGGAGGAATTACGAGCAGTACTTC
J: TRBJ2-1; D: TRBD2; size: -; V: TRBV6-5; CDR3: CASIELAGDRKFF; DNA: TGTGCCAGCATCGAACTAGCGGGAGATCGGAAGTTCTTC
J: TRBJ1-2; D: TRBD1; size: -; V: TRBV7-3; CDR3: CASSVDRQGDYTF; DNA: TGTGCCAGCAGCGTAGACAGACAGGGAGACTACACCTTC
J: TRBJ2-1; D: -; size: -; V: TRBV2; CDR3: CASRDARDGAGRSSYNEQFF; DNA: TGTGCCAGCAGGGACGCCCGGGATGGTGCGGGTAGAAGCTCCTACAATGAGCAGTTCTTC
J: TRBJ2-3; D: TRBD1; size: -; V: TRBV9; CDR3: CASSVYGTGTDTQYF; DNA: TGTGCCAGCAGCGTTTACGGGACAGGGACAGATACGCAGTATTTT
J: TRBJ1-5; D: -; size: -; V: TRBV10-3; CDR3: CAISEGQLNQPQHF; DNA: TGTGCCATCAGTGAGGGACAGCTCAATCAGCCCCAGCATTTT
J: TRBJ1-1; D: -; size: few; V: TRBV4-1; CDR3: CASREVWWGTEAFF; DNA: TGCGCCAGCAGGGAAGTTTGGTGGGGAACTGAAGCTTTCTTT
J: TRBJ2-7; D: TRBD2; size: -; V: TRBV4-2; CDR3: CASSQGTSGAAYEQYF; DNA: TGTGCCAGCAGCCAGGGGACTAGCGGGGCCGCCTACGAGCAGTACTTC
J: TRBJ2-2; D: -; size: -; V: TRBV14; CDR3: CASSQVARNTGELFF; DNA: TGTGCCAGCAGCCAAGTAGCTAGGAACACCGGGGAGCTGTTTTTT
J: TRBJ2-1; D: TRBD2; size: -; V: TRBV10-3; CDR3: CAIASGRDKDEQFF; DNA: TGTGCCATCGCTAGCGGGAGAGACAAAGATGAGCAGTTCTTC
J: TRBJ2-2; D: -; size: -; V: TRBV6-5; CDR3: CASRALSGELFF; DNA: TGTGCCAGCAGGGCCTTATCCGGGGAGCTGTTTTTT